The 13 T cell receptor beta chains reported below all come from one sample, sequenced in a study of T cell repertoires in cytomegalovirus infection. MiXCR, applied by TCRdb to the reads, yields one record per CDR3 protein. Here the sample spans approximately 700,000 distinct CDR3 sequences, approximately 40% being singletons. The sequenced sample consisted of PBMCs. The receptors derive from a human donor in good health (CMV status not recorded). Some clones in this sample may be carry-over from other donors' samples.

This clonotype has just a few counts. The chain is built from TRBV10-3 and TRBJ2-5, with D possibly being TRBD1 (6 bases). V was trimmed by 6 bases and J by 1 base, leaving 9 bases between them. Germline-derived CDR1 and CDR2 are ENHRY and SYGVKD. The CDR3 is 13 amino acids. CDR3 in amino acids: CAISRQAQETQYF. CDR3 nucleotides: TGTGCCATCAGCAGACAGGCCCAAGAGACCCAGTACTTC.

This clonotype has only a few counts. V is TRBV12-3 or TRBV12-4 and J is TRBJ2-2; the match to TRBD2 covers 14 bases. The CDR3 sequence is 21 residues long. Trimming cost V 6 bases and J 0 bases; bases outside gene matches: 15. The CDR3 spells CASSFLPGTSGGTPNTGELFF. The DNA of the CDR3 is TGTGCCAGCAGCTTCCTTCCCGGGACTAGCGGGGGAACTCCGAACACCGGGGAGCTGTTTTTT.

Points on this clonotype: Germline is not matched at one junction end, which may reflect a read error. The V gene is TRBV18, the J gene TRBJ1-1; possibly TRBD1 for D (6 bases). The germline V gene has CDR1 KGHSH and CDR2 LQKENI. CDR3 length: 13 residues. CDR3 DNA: TGTGCCAGCTCACTGGGGGGCGACCCTGAATCTTTCTTT. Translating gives CASSLGGDPESFF. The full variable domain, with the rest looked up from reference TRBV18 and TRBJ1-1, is NAGVMQNPRHLVRRRGQEARLRCSPMKGHSHVYWYRQLPEEGLKFMVYLQKENIIDESGMPKERFSAEFPKEGPSILRIQQVVRGDSAAYFCASSLGGDPESFFGQGTRLTVV.

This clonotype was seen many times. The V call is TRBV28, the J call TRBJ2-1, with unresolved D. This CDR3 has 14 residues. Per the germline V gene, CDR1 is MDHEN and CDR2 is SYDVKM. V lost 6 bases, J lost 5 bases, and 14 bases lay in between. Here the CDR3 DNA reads TGTGCCAGCAGGAGATCCGACAAAGACAATGAGCAGTTCTTC. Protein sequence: CASRRSDKDNEQFF. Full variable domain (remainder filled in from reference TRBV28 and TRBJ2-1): DVKVTQSSRYLVKRTGEKVFLECVQDMDHENMFWYRQDPGLGLRLIYFSYDVKMKEKGDIPEGYSVSREKKERFSLILESASTNQTSMYLCASRRSDKDNEQFFGPGTRLTVL.

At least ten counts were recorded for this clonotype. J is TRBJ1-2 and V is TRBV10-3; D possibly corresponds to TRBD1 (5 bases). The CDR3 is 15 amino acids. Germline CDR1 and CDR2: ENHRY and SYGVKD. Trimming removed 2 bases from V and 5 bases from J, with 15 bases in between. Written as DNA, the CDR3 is TGTGCCATCAGTGAGGGTGGGGGAACGTCGTATGGCTACACCTTC. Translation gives CAISEGGGTSYGYTF.

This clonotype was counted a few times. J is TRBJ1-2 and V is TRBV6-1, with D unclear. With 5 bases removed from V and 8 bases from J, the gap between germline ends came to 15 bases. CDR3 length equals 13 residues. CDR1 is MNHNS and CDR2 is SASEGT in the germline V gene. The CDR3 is CASSPYRVGGYTF. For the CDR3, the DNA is TGTGCCAGCAGTCCCTACCGAGTAGGCGGCTACACCTTC.

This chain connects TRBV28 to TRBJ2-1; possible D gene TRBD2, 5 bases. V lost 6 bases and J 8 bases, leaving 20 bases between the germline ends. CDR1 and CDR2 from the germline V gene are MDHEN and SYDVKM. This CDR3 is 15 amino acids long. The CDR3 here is CASSFRREAGDEQFF. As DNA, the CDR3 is TGTGCCAGCAGCTTTCGTCGAGAGGCCGGGGATGAGCAGTTCTTC.

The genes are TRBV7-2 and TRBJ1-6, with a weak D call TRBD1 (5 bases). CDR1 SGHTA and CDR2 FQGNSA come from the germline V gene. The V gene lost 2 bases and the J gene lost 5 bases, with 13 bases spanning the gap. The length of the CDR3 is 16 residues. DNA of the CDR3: TGTGCCAGCAGCTTATCAATGGGGCAGAATAATTCACCCCTCCACTTT. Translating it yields CASSLSMGQNNSPLHF.

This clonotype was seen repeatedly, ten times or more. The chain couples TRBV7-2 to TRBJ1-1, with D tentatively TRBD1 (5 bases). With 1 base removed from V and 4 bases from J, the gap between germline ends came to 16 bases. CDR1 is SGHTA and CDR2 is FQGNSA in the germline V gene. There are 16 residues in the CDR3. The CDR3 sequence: CASSLVGLEGSTEAFF. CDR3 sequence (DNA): TGTGCCAGCAGCTTAGTGGGATTGGAGGGGAGCACTGAAGCTTTCTTT.

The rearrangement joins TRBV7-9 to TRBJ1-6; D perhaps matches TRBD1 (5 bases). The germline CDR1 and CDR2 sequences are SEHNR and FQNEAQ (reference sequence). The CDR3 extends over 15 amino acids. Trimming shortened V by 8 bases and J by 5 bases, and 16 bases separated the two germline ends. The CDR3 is CASYPSTGNNSPLHF. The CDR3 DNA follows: TGTGCCAGCTACCCTTCAACAGGAAATAATTCACCCCTCCACTTT. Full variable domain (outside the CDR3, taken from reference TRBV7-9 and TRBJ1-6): DTGVSQNPRHKITKRGQNVTFRCDPISEHNRLYWYRQTLGQGPEFLTYFQNEAQLEKSRLLSDRFSAERPKGSFSTLEIQRTEQGDSAMYLCASYPSTGNNSPLHFGNGTRLTVT.

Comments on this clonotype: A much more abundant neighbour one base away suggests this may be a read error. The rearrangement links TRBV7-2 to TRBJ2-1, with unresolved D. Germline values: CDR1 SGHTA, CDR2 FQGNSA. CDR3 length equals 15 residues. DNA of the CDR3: TGTGCCAGCAGCTCAAAAACGAGCTCCTACAAGGAGCAGTTCTTC. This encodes CASSSKTSSYKEQFF.

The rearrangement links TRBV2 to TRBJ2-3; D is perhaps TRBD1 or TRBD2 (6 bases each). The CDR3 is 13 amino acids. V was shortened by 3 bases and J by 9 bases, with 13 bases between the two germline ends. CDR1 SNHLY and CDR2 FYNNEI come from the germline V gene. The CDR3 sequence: CASSDKGGETQYF. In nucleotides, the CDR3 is TGTGCCAGCAGTGATAAGGGGGGCGAAACGCAGTATTTT.

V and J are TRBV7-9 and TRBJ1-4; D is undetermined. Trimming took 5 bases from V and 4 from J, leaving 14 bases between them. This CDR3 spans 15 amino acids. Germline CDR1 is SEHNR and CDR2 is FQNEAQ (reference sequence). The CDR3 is CASSGSEYINEKLFF. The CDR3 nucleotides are TGTGCCAGCAGCGGTTCCGAGTACATTAATGAAAAACTGTTTTTT.